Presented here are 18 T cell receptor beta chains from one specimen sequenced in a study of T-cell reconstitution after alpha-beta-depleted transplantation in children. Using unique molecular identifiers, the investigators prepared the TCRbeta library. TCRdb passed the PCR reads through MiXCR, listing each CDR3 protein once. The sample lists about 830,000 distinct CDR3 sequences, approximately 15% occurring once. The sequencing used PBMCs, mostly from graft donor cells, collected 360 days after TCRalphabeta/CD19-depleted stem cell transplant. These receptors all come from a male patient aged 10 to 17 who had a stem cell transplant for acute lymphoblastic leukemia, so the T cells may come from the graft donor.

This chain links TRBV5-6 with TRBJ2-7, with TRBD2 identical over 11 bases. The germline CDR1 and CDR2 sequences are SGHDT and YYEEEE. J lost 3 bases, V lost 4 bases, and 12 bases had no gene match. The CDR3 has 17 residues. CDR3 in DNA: TGTGCCAGCAGCCTATTCCCCGGGACTAGCGGTTTCTACGAGCAGTACTTC. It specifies CASSLFPGTSGFYEQYF.

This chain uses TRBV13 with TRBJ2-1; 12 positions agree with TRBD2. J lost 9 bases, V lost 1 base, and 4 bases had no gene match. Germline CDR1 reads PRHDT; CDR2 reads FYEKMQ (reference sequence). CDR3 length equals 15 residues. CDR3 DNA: TGTGCCAGCAGCTTAGTACTAGCGGGAGGCCGTGAGCAGTTCTTC. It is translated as CASSLVLAGGREQFF.

The CDR3 nucleotides read TGTGCCAGCAGCTTGTTACCACAGGGGGCGAAGATTGACTATGGCTACACCTTC. Translation gives CASSLLPQGAKIDYGYTF. The rearrangement links TRBV5-4 to TRBJ1-2, with TRBD1 matching over 9 bases. Germline loops: CDR1 SGHNT, CDR2 YYREEE (reference sequence). V shed 1 base and J 3 bases; nucleotides not matched to a gene: 13. This CDR3 region has 18 residues.

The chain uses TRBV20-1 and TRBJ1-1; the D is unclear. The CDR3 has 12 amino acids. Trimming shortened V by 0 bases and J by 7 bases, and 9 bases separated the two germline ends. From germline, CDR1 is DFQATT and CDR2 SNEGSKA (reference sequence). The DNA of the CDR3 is TGCAGTGCTAGAGAGGACGGAGATGAAGCTTTCTTT. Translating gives CSAREDGDEAFF.

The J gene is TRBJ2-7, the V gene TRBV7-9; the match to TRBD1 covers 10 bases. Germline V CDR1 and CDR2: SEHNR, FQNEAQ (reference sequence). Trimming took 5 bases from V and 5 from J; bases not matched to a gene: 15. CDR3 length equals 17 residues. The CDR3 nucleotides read TGTGCCAGCAGCCAAGGCGGGACAGGGGCCCTTCCGGACGAGCAGTACTTC. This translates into CASSQGGTGALPDEQYF.

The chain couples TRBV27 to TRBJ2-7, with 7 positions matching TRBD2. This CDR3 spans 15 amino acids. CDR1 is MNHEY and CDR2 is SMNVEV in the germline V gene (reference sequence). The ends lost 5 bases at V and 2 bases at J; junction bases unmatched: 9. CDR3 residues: CASSLYPSGPYEQYF. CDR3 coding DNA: TGTGCCAGCAGTCTTTATCCTAGCGGCCCCTACGAGCAGTACTTC.

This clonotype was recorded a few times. The CDR3 DNA sequence: TGCGCCAGCAGCTTGGGGGGGGCGGCCTCGGCTTTCTTT. It translates to CASSLGGAASAFF. V is TRBV5-1 and J is TRBJ1-1; the D gene is possibly TRBD1 (6 bases). Between the trimmed V and J ends, which lost 0 bases and 11 bases, there was a span of 14 bases. CDR1 and CDR2 (germline): SGHRS, YFSETQ. The CDR3 sequence is 13 residues long.

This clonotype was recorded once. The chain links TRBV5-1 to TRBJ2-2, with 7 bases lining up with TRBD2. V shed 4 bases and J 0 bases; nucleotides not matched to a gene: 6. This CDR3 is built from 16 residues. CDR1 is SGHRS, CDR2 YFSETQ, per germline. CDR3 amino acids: CASSPQRGSNTGELFF. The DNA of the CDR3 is TGCGCCAGCAGCCCTCAGCGGGGCTCGAACACCGGGGAGCTGTTTTTT.

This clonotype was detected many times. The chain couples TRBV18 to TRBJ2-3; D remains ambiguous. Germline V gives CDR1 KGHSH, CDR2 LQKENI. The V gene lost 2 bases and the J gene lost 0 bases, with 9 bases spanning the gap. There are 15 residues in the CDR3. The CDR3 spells CASSPVVYSTDTQYF. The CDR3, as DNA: TGTGCCAGCTCACCAGTGGTCTATAGCACAGATACGCAGTATTTT.

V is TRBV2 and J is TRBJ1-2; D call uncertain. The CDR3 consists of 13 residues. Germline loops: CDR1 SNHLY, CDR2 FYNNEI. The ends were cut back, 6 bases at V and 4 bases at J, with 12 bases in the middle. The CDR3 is CASSRSPGYGYTF. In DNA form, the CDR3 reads TGTGCCAGCAGCAGGTCGCCGGGCTATGGCTACACCTTC.

This chain's CDR3 is CASSFTGSGDTQYF. CDR3 sequence (DNA): TGTGCCAGCAGTTTTACAGGGAGCGGAGATACGCAGTATTTT. The chain employs TRBV6-5 and TRBJ2-3; the D gene is possibly TRBD1 (6 bases). Germline V gives CDR1 MNHEY, CDR2 SVGAGI. Trimming stripped 4 bases from V and 5 bases from J, with 13 bases between. This CDR3 comprises 14 residues.

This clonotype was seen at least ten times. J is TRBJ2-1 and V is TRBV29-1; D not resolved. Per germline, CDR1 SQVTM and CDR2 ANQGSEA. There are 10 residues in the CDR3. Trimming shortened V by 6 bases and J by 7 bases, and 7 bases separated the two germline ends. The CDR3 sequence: CSVGWNEQFF. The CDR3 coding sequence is TGCAGCGTCGGGTGGAATGAGCAGTTCTTC.

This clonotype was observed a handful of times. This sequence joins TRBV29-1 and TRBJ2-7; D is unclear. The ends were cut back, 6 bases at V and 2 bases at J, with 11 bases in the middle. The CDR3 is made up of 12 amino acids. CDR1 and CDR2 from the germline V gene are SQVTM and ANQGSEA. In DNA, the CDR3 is TGCAGCGTGGAGACGGCGACCTACGAGCAGTACTTC. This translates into CSVETATYEQYF.

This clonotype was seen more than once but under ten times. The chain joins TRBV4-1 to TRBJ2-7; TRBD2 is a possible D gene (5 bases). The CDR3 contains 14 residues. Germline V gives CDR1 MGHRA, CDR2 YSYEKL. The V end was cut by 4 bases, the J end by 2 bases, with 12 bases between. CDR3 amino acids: CASSPLVLPYEQYF. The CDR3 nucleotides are TGCGCCAGCAGCCCACTAGTACTACCCTACGAGCAGTACTTC.

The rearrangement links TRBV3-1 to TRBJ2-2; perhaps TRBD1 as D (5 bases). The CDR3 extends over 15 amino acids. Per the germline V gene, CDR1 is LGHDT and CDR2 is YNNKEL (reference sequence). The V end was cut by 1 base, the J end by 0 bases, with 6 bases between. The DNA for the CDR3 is TGTGCCAGCAGCCAAGGGACATCGAACACCGGGGAGCTGTTTTTT. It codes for CASSQGTSNTGELFF.

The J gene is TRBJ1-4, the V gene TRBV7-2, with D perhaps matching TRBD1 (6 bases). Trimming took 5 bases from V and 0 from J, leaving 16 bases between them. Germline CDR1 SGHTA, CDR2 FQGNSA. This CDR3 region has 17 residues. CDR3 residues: CASSRRAGVSTNEKLFF. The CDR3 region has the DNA TGTGCCAGCAGCCGCCGAGCAGGGGTTTCAACTAATGAAAAACTGTTTTTT.

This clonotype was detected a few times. CDR3 sequence (DNA): TGTGCCAGTAGTATAGGCCAGGGTACAGAGACCCAGTACTTC. It translates to CASSIGQGTETQYF. The gene calls are TRBV19 and TRBJ2-5; D is perhaps TRBD1 (5 bases). This CDR3 is 14 amino acids long. Trimming stripped 1 base from V and 4 bases from J, with 10 bases between. CDR1 and CDR2 from the germline V gene are LNHDA and SQIVND (reference sequence).

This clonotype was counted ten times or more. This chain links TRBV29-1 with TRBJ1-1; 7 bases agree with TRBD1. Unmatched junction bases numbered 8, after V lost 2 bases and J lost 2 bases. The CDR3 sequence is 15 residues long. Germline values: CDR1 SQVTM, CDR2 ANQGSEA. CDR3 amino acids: CSVEPGQLFNTEAFF. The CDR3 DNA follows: TGCAGCGTTGAACCGGGACAGCTATTCAACACTGAAGCTTTCTTT.